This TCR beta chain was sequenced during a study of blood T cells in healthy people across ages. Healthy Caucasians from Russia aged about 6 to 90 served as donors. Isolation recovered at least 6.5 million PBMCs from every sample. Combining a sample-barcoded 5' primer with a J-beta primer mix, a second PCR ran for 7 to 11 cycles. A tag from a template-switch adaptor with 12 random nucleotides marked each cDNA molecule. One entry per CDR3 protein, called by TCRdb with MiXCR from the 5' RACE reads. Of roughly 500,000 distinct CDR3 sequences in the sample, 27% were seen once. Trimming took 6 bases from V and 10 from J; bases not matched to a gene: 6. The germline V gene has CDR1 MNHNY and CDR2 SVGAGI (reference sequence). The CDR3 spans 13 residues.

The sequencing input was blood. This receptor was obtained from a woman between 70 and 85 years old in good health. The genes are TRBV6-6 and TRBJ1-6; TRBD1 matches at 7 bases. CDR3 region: CASRLGQNSPLHF. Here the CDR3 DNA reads TGTGCCAGCAGATTGGGACAGAACTCACCCCTCCACTTT.